Listed below are T cell receptor beta chains from one sample, sequenced in a study of blood T cell repertoires in COVID-19. Some clones are missing from TCRdb's copy, which holds only in-frame ones; the method was immunoSEQ multiplex PCR. The sample consists of about 160,000 clones, just under 90% of them appearing once. The sample consisted of peripheral blood. These receptors came from a woman between 65 and 79 years old with COVID-19, enrolled during active disease. Both conserved end residues are part of each CDR3. D genes are given only for firm matches. Expanded clones are given a class, and other clones once, few, many or no size at all.

V gene: TRBV6-5
D gene: .
clone size: .
J gene: TRBJ2-5
CDR3 protein: CASGRDQQETQYF
CDR3 DNA: TGTGCCAGCGGGCGGGACCAACAAGAGACCCAGTACTTC

V gene: TRBV5-1
D gene: TRBD1
clone size: .
J gene: TRBJ2-1
CDR3 protein: CASSLASDRVGQFF
CDR3 DNA: TGCGCCAGCAGCTTGGCCTCCGACAGGGTTGGGCAGTTCTTC

V gene: TRBV11-2
D gene: .
clone size: .
J gene: TRBJ1-1
CDR3 protein: CASSSTGTPGTEAFF
CDR3 DNA: TGTGCCAGCAGCTCGACGGGCACCCCGGGAACTGAAGCTTTCTTT

V gene: TRBV28
D gene: TRBD1
clone size: .
J gene: TRBJ2-4
CDR3 protein: CASRGTGSPTLAKNIQYF
CDR3 DNA: TGTGCCAGCAGAGGGACAGGGTCCCCTACCTTAGCCAAAAACATTCAGTACTTC

V gene: TRBV30
D gene: TRBD1
clone size: few
J gene: TRBJ1-2
CDR3 protein: CAWKRTGSYGYTF
CDR3 DNA: TGTGCCTGGAAAAGGACAGGGAGCTATGGCTACACCTTC

V gene: TRBV4-2
D gene: TRBD2
clone size: .
J gene: TRBJ2-4
CDR3 protein: CASSTPESGVKNIQYF
CDR3 DNA: TGTGCCAGCAGCACCCCGGAGAGCGGGGTCAAAAACATTCAGTACTTC

V gene: TRBV2
D gene: .
clone size: .
J gene: TRBJ2-7
CDR3 protein: CASSVLSEQYF
CDR3 DNA: TGTGCCAGCAGTGTCCTCAGCGAGCAGTACTTC

V gene: TRBV7-9
D gene: .
clone size: .
J gene: TRBJ1-6
CDR3 protein: CASSSDRFYNSPLHF
CDR3 DNA: TGTGCCAGCAGCTCTGACAGATTCTATAATTCACCCCTCCACTTT

V gene: TRBV19
D gene: TRBD1
clone size: .
J gene: TRBJ1-2
CDR3 protein: CASSISRDRANYGYTF
CDR3 DNA: TGTGCCAGTAGTATATCCCGGGACAGGGCCAACTATGGCTACACCTTC

V gene: TRBV7-2
D gene: .
clone size: .
J gene: TRBJ1-5
CDR3 protein: CASSSSGDQPQHF
CDR3 DNA: TGTGCCAGCAGCTCCTCAGGGGATCAGCCCCAGCATTTT

V gene: TRBV21-1
D gene: .
clone size: .
J gene: TRBJ1-3
CDR3 protein: CASSAQGGTGGFGNTIYF
CDR3 DNA: TGTGCCAGCAGCGCACAAGGCGGGACAGGGGGATTTGGAAACACCATATATTTT

V gene: TRBV4-1
D gene: TRBD1
clone size: .
J gene: TRBJ1-2
CDR3 protein: CASSLLGQGADGYTF
CDR3 DNA: TGCGCCAGCAGCCTGCTGGGACAGGGGGCGGATGGCTACACCTTC

V gene: TRBV5-4
D gene: TRBD1
clone size: .
J gene: TRBJ1-2
CDR3 protein: CASSAIETGTGSGYTF
CDR3 DNA: TGTGCCAGCAGCGCCATCGAAACCGGGACAGGAAGTGGCTACACCTTC

V gene: TRBV2
D gene: .
clone size: .
J gene: TRBJ2-7
CDR3 protein: CASSEAPPEAPSYEQYF
CDR3 DNA: TGTGCCAGCAGTGAAGCGCCTCCTGAGGCCCCCTCCTACGAGCAGTACTTC

V gene: TRBV19
D gene: .
clone size: once
J gene: TRBJ1-5
CDR3 protein: CASSIGQGNLDQPQHF
CDR3 DNA: TGTGCCAGTAGTATAGGGCAGGGTAATTTGGATCAGCCCCAGCATTTT

V gene: TRBV2
D gene: .
clone size: .
J gene: TRBJ1-1
CDR3 protein: CASSTGGINTEAFF
CDR3 DNA: TGTGCCAGCAGCACCGGAGGGATTAACACTGAAGCTTTCTTT

V gene: TRBV23-1
D gene: TRBD1
clone size: .
J gene: TRBJ1-5
CDR3 protein: CASIITGERNQPQHF
CDR3 DNA: TGCGCCAGCATAATTACAGGGGAAAGGAATCAGCCCCAGCATTTT

V gene: TRBV2
D gene: .
clone size: .
J gene: TRBJ2-4
CDR3 protein: CASRDPGLPSGIQYF
CDR3 DNA: TGTGCCAGCAGAGACCCGGGACTCCCGTCAGGCATTCAGTACTTC

V gene: TRBV5-4
D gene: .
clone size: .
J gene: TRBJ2-5
CDR3 protein: CASSLGGRASMDQYF
CDR3 DNA: TGTGCCAGCAGCTTGGGAGGCAGGGCCTCAATGGACCAGTACTTC

V gene: TRBV2
D gene: TRBD1
clone size: few
J gene: TRBJ2-1
CDR3 protein: CATTSDRLSESEQFF
CDR3 DNA: TGTGCCACTACATCGGACAGGTTGTCGGAAAGTGAGCAGTTCTTC

V gene: TRBV23-1
D gene: TRBD1
clone size: .
J gene: TRBJ1-5
CDR3 protein: CASRGTGSQPQHF
CDR3 DNA: TGCGCCAGCAGGGGGACAGGGAGTCAGCCCCAGCATTTT

V gene: TRBV18
D gene: .
clone size: .
J gene: TRBJ2-7
CDR3 protein: CASSPTRGVYEQYF
CDR3 DNA: TGTGCCAGCTCACCAACCAGGGGGGTGTACGAGCAGTACTTC

V gene: TRBV5-5
D gene: .
clone size: .
J gene: TRBJ1-2
CDR3 protein: CASSPRPGRGSYGYTF
CDR3 DNA: TGTGCCAGCAGCCCCCGGCCGGGTAGGGGGAGTTATGGCTACACCTTC

V gene: TRBV11-2
D gene: .
clone size: .
J gene: TRBJ1-5
CDR3 protein: CASSREMEQPQHF
CDR3 DNA: TGTGCCAGCAGCCGCGAGATGGAGCAGCCCCAGCATTTT

V gene: TRBV5-8
D gene: TRBD1
clone size: once
J gene: TRBJ2-1
CDR3 protein: CASSSARDRVWVDYNEQFF
CDR3 DNA: TGTGCCAGCAGTTCCGCCCGGGACAGGGTTTGGGTAGACTACAATGAGCAGTTCTTC

V gene: TRBV6-4
D gene: TRBD2
clone size: .
J gene: TRBJ2-2
CDR3 protein: CASSDSRGGHTGELFF
CDR3 DNA: TGTGCCAGCAGTGACTCGCGGGGGGGCCACACCGGGGAGCTGTTTTTT

V gene: TRBV28
D gene: TRBD2
clone size: .
J gene: TRBJ2-3
CDR3 protein: CASSPGGLGDTQYF
CDR3 DNA: TGTGCCAGCAGTCCCGGGGGGTTGGGAGATACGCAGTATTTT

V gene: TRBV5-1
D gene: .
clone size: .
J gene: TRBJ1-3
CDR3 protein: CASSFNGEASIGNTIYF
CDR3 DNA: TGCGCCAGCAGCTTCAACGGAGAGGCCTCAATAGGAAACACCATATATTTT

V gene: TRBV30
D gene: TRBD2
clone size: .
J gene: TRBJ2-7
CDR3 protein: CAGEAGVSYEQYF
CDR3 DNA: TGTGCCGGCGAAGCGGGGGTCTCCTACGAGCAGTACTTC

V gene: TRBV5-4
D gene: .
clone size: once
J gene: TRBJ2-1
CDR3 protein: CASSLGLVNEQFF
CDR3 DNA: TGTGCCAGCAGCTTGGGACTAGTAAATGAGCAGTTCTTC

V gene: TRBV30
D gene: .
clone size: .
J gene: TRBJ2-7
CDR3 protein: CAWSSGSGSYEQYF
CDR3 DNA: TGTGCCTGGAGTTCGGGGTCAGGTTCCTACGAGCAGTACTTC

V gene: TRBV27
D gene: TRBD2
clone size: .
J gene: TRBJ2-2
CDR3 protein: CASRRTLAGGHTGELFF
CDR3 DNA: TGTGCCAGCAGACGGACCCTAGCGGGGGGACACACCGGGGAGCTGTTTTTT

V gene: TRBV25-1
D gene: .
clone size: .
J gene: TRBJ1-2
CDR3 protein: CASSESLHYGYTF
CDR3 DNA: TGTGCCAGCAGTGAATCTCTCCACTATGGCTACACCTTC

V gene: TRBV6-5
D gene: .
clone size: .
J gene: TRBJ1-5
CDR3 protein: CASSYGTLSNQPQHF
CDR3 DNA: TGTGCCAGCAGTTACGGGACACTTAGCAATCAGCCCCAGCATTTT

V gene: TRBV5-1
D gene: TRBD1
clone size: .
J gene: TRBJ1-1
CDR3 protein: CASSGTGGLVPEAFF
CDR3 DNA: TGCGCCAGCAGCGGGACAGGTGGATTAGTCCCTGAAGCTTTCTTT

V gene: TRBV7-3
D gene: .
clone size: .
J gene: TRBJ2-2
CDR3 protein: CASSLMAGFTGELFF
CDR3 DNA: TGTGCCAGCAGCTTAATGGCCGGGTTCACCGGGGAGCTGTTTTTT

V gene: TRBV12-5
D gene: .
clone size: .
J gene: TRBJ1-1
CDR3 protein: CASGPPGKEMNTEAFF
CDR3 DNA: TGTGCTAGTGGCCCCCCCGGGAAGGAGATGAACACTGAAGCTTTCTTT

V gene: TRBV6-5
D gene: TRBD1
clone size: .
J gene: TRBJ2-7
CDR3 protein: CASSYRDRGLYEQYF
CDR3 DNA: TGTGCCAGCAGTTATAGGGACAGGGGGCTCTACGAGCAGTACTTC

V gene: TRBV9
D gene: .
clone size: .
J gene: TRBJ1-6
CDR3 protein: CASSPGGDGLKPLHF
CDR3 DNA: TGTGCCAGCAGCCCCGGGGGGGACGGACTAAAACCCCTCCACTTT

V gene: TRBV30
D gene: .
clone size: .
J gene: TRBJ1-4
CDR3 protein: CAWSVGRGGEKLFF
CDR3 DNA: TGTGCCTGGAGTGTCGGGAGGGGGGGGGAAAAACTGTTTTTT

V gene: TRBV7-8
D gene: TRBD2
clone size: .
J gene: TRBJ2-3
CDR3 protein: CASSPRGSGGRFPYF
CDR3 DNA: TGTGCCAGCAGCCCCCGGGGTAGCGGGGGCCGATTTCCGTATTTT

V gene: TRBV10-3
D gene: TRBD1
clone size: .
J gene: TRBJ1-6
CDR3 protein: CAISTGEVYNSPLHF
CDR3 DNA: TGTGCCATCAGTACAGGGGAAGTCTATAATTCACCCCTCCACTTT

V gene: TRBV3-1/TRBV3-2
D gene: TRBD2
clone size: .
J gene: TRBJ2-3
CDR3 protein: CASSPRLAGGTDTQYF
CDR3 DNA: TGTGCCAGCAGCCCCAGACTAGCGGGGGGCACAGATACGCAGTATTTT

V gene: TRBV21-1
D gene: .
clone size: once
J gene: TRBJ1-3
CDR3 protein: CASSKGTVSGNTIYF
CDR3 DNA: TGTGCCAGCAGCAAAGGAACAGTCTCGGGAAACACCATATATTTT

V gene: TRBV5-6
D gene: .
clone size: .
J gene: TRBJ1-4
CDR3 protein: CASSLERSEKLFF
CDR3 DNA: TGTGCCAGCAGCTTGGAGAGGAGTGAAAAACTGTTTTTT

V gene: TRBV7-3
D gene: TRBD2
clone size: .
J gene: TRBJ2-3
CDR3 protein: CASSLSPTSGGHNTQYF
CDR3 DNA: TGTGCCAGCAGCTTATCCCCGACTAGCGGGGGGCACAATACGCAGTATTTT

V gene: TRBV28
D gene: .
clone size: .
J gene: TRBJ1-1
CDR3 protein: CASSSPGPRLNTEAFF
CDR3 DNA: TGTGCCAGCAGTTCCCCAGGTCCGAGATTGAACACTGAAGCTTTCTTT

V gene: TRBV5-1
D gene: .
clone size: .
J gene: TRBJ2-3
CDR3 protein: CASSSEGMTDTQYF
CDR3 DNA: TGCGCCAGCAGCTCCGAGGGTATGACAGATACGCAGTATTTT

V gene: TRBV3-1/TRBV3-2
D gene: .
clone size: .
J gene: TRBJ1-2
CDR3 protein: CASSLGTGGGEGYTF
CDR3 DNA: TGTGCCAGCAGCCTCGGGACGGGGGGTGGAGAGGGCTACACCTTC

V gene: TRBV5-1
D gene: .
clone size: .
J gene: TRBJ2-3
CDR3 protein: CASSLVSATSTDTQYF
CDR3 DNA: TGCGCCAGCAGCTTGGTATCCGCTACTAGCACAGATACGCAGTATTTT

V gene: TRBV30
D gene: .
clone size: few
J gene: TRBJ1-3
CDR3 protein: CAWSKTRGSGNTIYF
CDR3 DNA: TGTGCCTGGAGTAAGACCCGGGGTTCTGGAAACACCATATATTTT

V gene: TRBV5-4
D gene: TRBD1
clone size: .
J gene: TRBJ2-7
CDR3 protein: CASSPRTGTYEQYF
CDR3 DNA: TGTGCCAGCAGCCCCCGGACAGGGACCTACGAGCAGTACTTC

V gene: TRBV18
D gene: .
clone size: .
J gene: TRBJ1-3
CDR3 protein: CASSPIGLLSGNTIYF
CDR3 DNA: TGTGCCAGCTCACCTATAGGACTTTTATCTGGAAACACCATATATTTT